This T cell receptor beta chain is from a study of blood T cell repertoires in COVID-19. Turning to the study itself: Collection of acute and convalescent COVID-19 samples took place in the United States, Italy and Spain.

Authors' data handling: Estimated nucleated cell counts came from reference gene primer amplification. Only in-frame clones appear in the TCRdb table, and some are missing; sequencing was by immunoSEQ multiplex PCR. D and trimming come from the DNA, and the V and J calls and clone size come from that table. The data contain fewer than 150,000 clones, 70% to 90% of them singletons. The CDR3 contains 12 residues. Losses at the gene ends were 7 bases for V and 4 bases for J; bases not matched to a gene: 6. Looked up from germline, CDR1 is SQVTM and CDR2 is ANQGSEA. This clonotype was sampled from an older woman who had recovered from COVID-19. The chain couples TRBV29-1 to TRBJ2-7; TRBD1 agrees at 8 bases. Sequencing was performed on peripheral blood. CDR3 residues: CSARQGWYEQYF. CDR3 bases: TGCAGCGCTAGACAGGGGTGGTACGAGCAGTACTTC.